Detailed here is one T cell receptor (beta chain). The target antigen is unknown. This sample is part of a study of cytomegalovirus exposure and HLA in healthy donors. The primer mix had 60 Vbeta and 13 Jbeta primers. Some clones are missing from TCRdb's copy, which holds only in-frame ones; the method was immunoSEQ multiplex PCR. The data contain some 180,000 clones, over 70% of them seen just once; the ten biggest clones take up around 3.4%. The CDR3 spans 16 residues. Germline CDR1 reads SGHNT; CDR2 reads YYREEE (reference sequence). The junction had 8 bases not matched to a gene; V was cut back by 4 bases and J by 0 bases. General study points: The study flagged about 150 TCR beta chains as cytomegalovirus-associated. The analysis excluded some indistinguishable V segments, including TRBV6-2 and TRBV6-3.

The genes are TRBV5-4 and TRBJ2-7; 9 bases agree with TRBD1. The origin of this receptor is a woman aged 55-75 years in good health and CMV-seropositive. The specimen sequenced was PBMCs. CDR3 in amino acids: CASSLAGTGISYEQYF. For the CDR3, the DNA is TGTGCCAGCAGCCTCGCCGGGACAGGGATCTCCTACGAGCAGTACTTC.